These T cell receptor beta chains were read from a single sample in a study of a mutant IDH1 vaccine in newly diagnosed glioma. Here immunoSEQ multiplex PCR was the method, and the copy in TCRdb shows in-frame clones only, minus some. This table has some 50,000 clones, 70% to 90% appearing once. The specimen comprised PBMCs, sampled from a glioma patient treated with radiotherapy, temozolomide or both. The receptors stem from a man aged 35 to 55 with glioma. Both conserved end residues are part of each CDR3. D genes are given only for firm matches.

d_call j_call v_call cdr3_aa
. TRBJ1-5 TRBV28 CASSLLTEPQHF
. TRBJ1-3 TRBV7-2 CASSPSSGNTIYF
. TRBJ2-3 TRBV14 CASSPKGDTQYF
. TRBJ1-2 TRBV2 CASSGVGRDGYTF
. TRBJ2-7 TRBV10-3 CAISTPRTGYSEQYF
. TRBJ2-7 TRBV11-2 CASSLALFGYEQYF
. TRBJ2-1 TRBV18 CASSPLGGSSYNEQFF
TRBD2 TRBJ2-5 TRBV18 CASSPRASGSKKTQYF
. TRBJ1-5 TRBV27 CATAALNQPQHF
. TRBJ2-2 TRBV28 CASSSLGVYTGELFF
TRBD2 TRBJ2-1 TRBV12-5 CASGLGLAGGNEQFF
. TRBJ1-4 TRBV9 CASSAPFSGEKLFF
TRBD2 TRBJ2-5 TRBV5-4 CASGTQIQETQYF
. TRBJ2-5 TRBV5-8 CASSLTGQMLQETQYF
TRBD2 TRBJ2-3 TRBV4-1 CASSQEAGTQYF
. TRBJ1-5 TRBV2 CASSVGSGYQPQHF
. TRBJ2-3 TRBV2 CASSYDRSASTDTQYF
. TRBJ1-3 TRBV25-1 CASSAPGPTSGNTIYF
. TRBJ2-3 TRBV5-1 CASSLDPRGSTDTQYF
. TRBJ1-1 TRBV18 CASSFVTSDTEAFF
. TRBJ2-7 TRBV7-2 CASSLLPYEQYF
. TRBJ1-1 TRBV10-3 CAISDRTLGNTEAFF
TRBD2 TRBJ2-3 TRBV2 CASSGTSGITDTQYF
. TRBJ2-1 TRBV7-9 CASSLGQGFYNEQFF
. TRBJ1-2 TRBV15 CATSRGQNLNYGYTF
. TRBJ2-7 TRBV19 CASSIGDLPYEQYF
. TRBJ1-2 TRBV10-3 CAINGGVGGNYGYTF
TRBD2 TRBJ2-2 TRBV11-3 CASSISGRDTGELFF
. TRBJ1-5 TRBV7-9 CASSLAVSGVDQPQHF
. TRBJ2-1 TRBV2 CASSQLGGGKFF
. TRBJ1-1 TRBV18 CASSPLPNTEAFF
. TRBJ2-7 TRBV18 CASSPPSTGSAEQYF
. TRBJ2-3 TRBV5-1 CASSLGELGTDTQYF
TRBD1 TRBJ1-3 TRBV4-3 CASSQKGKQGPIYF
. TRBJ1-3 TRBV6-5 CASSYSAGSGNTIYF
TRBD1 TRBJ1-1 TRBV7-3 CASSLTDRGLRTEAFF
. TRBJ2-1 TRBV2 CASSEFTYNEQFF
. TRBJ1-5 TRBV6-6 CASRTENSNQPQHF
. TRBJ2-1 TRBV29-1 CSVVRETSYNEQFF
TRBD1 TRBJ2-7 TRBV18 CASSPPGTGTYEQYF
. TRBJ2-3 TRBV6-1 CASRGTARTDTQYF
. TRBJ2-3 TRBV2 CASSETSASTDTQYF